Reported below is one T cell receptor (beta chain). This clone was seen only a few times. Its antigen is still unknown. Within one base of it there is no much larger clone, and no base qualities were kept. For TCR beta library preparation, around 1.8 micrograms of genomic DNA were extracted from the cryopreserved PBMCs. Longitudinal blood samples from CLL patients on ibrutinib monotherapy were analyzed using high-throughput TCR beta sequencing. The patients took part in an open-label, single-center phase 2 trial of ibrutinib monotherapy. The goal of deep resolution MiSeq sequencing was a depth between 1 in 1 million and 1 in 200,000 T cells, and coverage averaged 10x per clonotype. TCR beta libraries were generated with the immunoSEQ hsTCRB Kit. The study's own analysis went as follows. Data were analyzed with ImmunoSEQ Data Assistant and ImmunoSEQ Analyzer, with V, D and J genes assigned per IMGT definitions. Clonality, with values ranging from 0 to 1, was calculated as one minus the normalized Shannon entropy of productive rearrangement frequencies. Public clonotype analysis was restricted to overrepresented clonotypes comprising at least 0.05% of each patient's repertoire. Approximately 12 age-matched healthy donor repertoires from immuneACCESS were used as controls for clonality. TCRdb mirrors the immuneACCESS table, restricted to in-frame sequences. Some clones are absent from its copies; in checked studies, under half trace to an unresolved V gene, and the reason for the others is unknown. Clone size and the V and J calls come from that table; the DNA yielded D and trimming. This sample comprises some 300,000 clones, around four fifths of them detected only once. The ten largest clones capture over 6.5% of the sample.

This record comes from a study of cytotoxic CD8 clonotypes in ibrutinib-treated CLL (TCRdb year 2021). Context from the whole study: The cohort had about a dozen relapsed/refractory and around 15 treatment-naive patients; roughly 18 were IGHV unmutated. Responses were partial in about 25 patients and complete in 2; after median about 68 months follow-up, around 15 stayed in remission and about twelve progressed. Samples at response were collected after a median of about twelve months of treatment, with a range of roughly 6 to 36 months. On average, each sample had some 260,000 productive templates and tens of thousands of productive rearrangements. Longitudinal samples were available for about 30% of the roughly 86 trial participants. Cryopreserved peripheral blood mononuclear cells were collected before treatment, at response, and at either disease progression or sustained remission. Study-wide conclusions, independent of this receptor: Baseline clonality exceeded that of age-matched healthy donors and correlated strongly with circulating CD8+ T-cell counts. At ibrutinib response clonality went up, during sustained remission it held steady, and at progression it dropped back toward baseline. Sustained-remission and progressing patients did not have matched sampling times, and lymph node repertoires were not examined. Public clonotypes were found to be uncommon and were observed to contract or remain stable during treatment; the increase in clonality was shown to reflect expansion of private clonotypes at ibrutinib response.

From cysteine to phenylalanine, the CDR3 is 14 amino acids long. The DNA shown is the 42-base CDR3, in frame from base 1. The junction shows trimming of 2 bases on V and 9 bases on J, and the gene matches do not reach 7 bases of it. CDR1 KGHSH and CDR2 LQKENI were looked up in the germline V gene. The clonotype comes from a human donor with chronic lymphocytic leukemia. Sequenced here: PBMCs, sampled before ibrutinib treatment. The chain employs TRBV18 and TRBJ1-3, with 7 central nucleotides matching TRBD1. The CDR3 region reads CASSPSDRDSTIYF. The DNA sequence is given as TGTGCCAGCTCACCATCTGACAGGGACAGCACCATATATTTT.